The 4 T cell receptor beta chains given below trace back to one sample, sequenced in a study of identical twins. One entry per CDR3 protein results from TCRdb running MiXCR on the 5' RACE reads. The profile shows more than 1.5 million distinct CDR3 sequences, 32% of them singletons. Sequences were obtained from cord blood. The origin of the receptors is a newborn girl in good health.

In its sample, this clonotype was seen many times. The CDR3 bases are TGTGCCAGCAGTACTGGGACTGGCGAGCAGTACTTC. This encodes CASSTGTGEQYF. The chain employs TRBV12-3 or TRBV12-4 and TRBJ2-7; D might be TRBD2 (6 bases). Trimming took off 5 bases at V and 6 bases at J, with 11 bases between the two ends. The length of the CDR3 is 12 residues.

Turning to this clonotype: Germline is not matched at one junction end, which may reflect a read error. The V call is TRBV3-1, the J call TRBJ2-3; D may correspond to TRBD1 or TRBD2 (5 bases each). The V gene's germline CDR1 is LGHDT and CDR2 YNNKEL (reference sequence). This CDR3 is built from 12 residues. The CDR3 reads CGSSRDVDTQYF. The CDR3 DNA reads TGTGGCAGCAGCCGGGACGTAGATACGCAGTATTTT.

This sequence joins TRBV12-5 and TRBJ1-1; D unclear. V was pared by 1 base and J by 4 bases, with 4 bases between. The CDR3 sequence is 12 residues long. The germline gives CDR1 LGHNT, CDR2 FRNRAP. The CDR3, as DNA: TGTGCTAGTGGTTTGGAGGGCACTGAAGCTTTCTTT. The encoded protein is CASGLEGTEAFF.

This clonotype was found a few times. The V gene is TRBV29-1, the J gene TRBJ2-5; D is perhaps TRBD1 (6 bases). CDR3 length equals 15 residues. Between the trimmed V and J ends, which lost 4 bases and 9 bases, there was a span of 24 bases. Germline loops: CDR1 SQVTM, CDR2 ANQGSEA. CDR3 loop: CSVVAPGQFAGPQYF. The CDR3 DNA follows: TGCAGCGTTGTTGCCCCAGGACAGTTCGCAGGTCCCCAGTACTTC.